This TCR beta chain was obtained from a study of shared clonotypes between healthy human individuals. Turning to the study itself: Per-donor plates numbered three CD4 naive, three CD4 memory, two CD8 naive and one CD8 memory. Study-wide findings and caveats: Researchers sampled blood only, noting tissue repertoires likely differ. Estimated clonotype richness was generally higher in naive than memory subsets.

As defined, naive CD8 cells were CD45RO-negative and positively selected for CCR7, with terminally differentiated effector memory CD45RA+ cells excluded. Germline CDR1 reads SGHAT; CDR2 reads FQNNGV. V was trimmed by 2 bases and J by 0 bases, leaving 14 bases between them. This CDR3 contains 17 residues. A note on this clone: Antigen specificity is unknown.

Sorted-subset replicate PCR reactions were performed with 200 ng DNA, corresponding to roughly 30,000 T cell genomes. Profiling relied on immunoSEQ multiplex PCR, and the TCRdb table lists in-frame clones only, not all of them. The repertoire includes around 2.1 million clones, about 93% of them detected once, and about 1.5% sits in the top ten. Sequencing input: naive CD8+ T cells from PBMCs. This TCR was recovered from a man younger than 35 in good health. Some clones in this sample may be carry-over from other donors' samples. V and J are TRBV11-2 and TRBJ1-3, with D unresolved. CDR3 residues: CASSLSVRADSGNTIYF. CDR3 in DNA: TGTGCCAGCAGCTTATCCGTCCGGGCAGACTCTGGAAACACCATATATTTT.